The clone carrying this TCR beta chain was seen once. Original handling: From reference gene primer amplification, estimates of nucleated cell counts were derived. Only in-frame clones appear in the TCRdb table, and some are missing; sequencing was by immunoSEQ multiplex PCR. That table is the source of V, J and clone size, and D and trimming were worked out from the DNA. Of 150,000 or so clones listed, 65% to 90% are singletons. This sample was taken from a study of blood T cell repertoires in COVID-19. Study-wide background: The analysed material was cDNA or gDNA that came from T cells, B-cell-depleted T cells, or PBMCs.

The source is a woman aged 55-75 years with COVID-19, enrolled during active disease. The sample consisted of peripheral blood.

The CDR3 coding sequence is TGTGCCAGCAGGGCTGCAGCCAAAAACATTCAGTACTTC. Amino acid sequence: CASRAAAKNIQYF. J is TRBJ2-4 and V is TRBV6-5; D unresolved. Between the trimmed V and J ends, which lost 6 bases and 0 bases, there was a span of 6 bases. The CDR3 contains 13 residues. Germline V lookup: CDR1 MNHEY, CDR2 SVGAGI.